These 9 T cell receptor beta chains were sequenced from one sample in a study of blood T cell repertoires in COVID-19. Some clones are missing from TCRdb's copy, which holds only in-frame ones; the method was immunoSEQ multiplex PCR. The sample lists fewer than 350,000 clones; about 89% were seen once. Material for sequencing was peripheral blood. The source of these receptors is a woman aged 45 to 65 who had recovered from COVID-19.

The chain links TRBV24-1 to TRBJ1-1; no definite D call. The V gene lost 6 bases and the J gene lost 5 bases, with 6 bases spanning the gap. The CDR3 sequence is 11 residues long. In germline, CDR1 is KGHDR, CDR2 SFDVKD. The CDR3: CATSRGTEAFF. The CDR3 nucleotides read TGTGCCACCAGTCGAGGGACTGAAGCTTTCTTT.

This chain joins TRBV20-1 and TRBJ2-7, with 8 bases matching TRBD1. Germline V CDR1 and CDR2: DFQATT, SNEGSKA (reference sequence). With V trimmed by 8 bases and J by 4 bases, 4 bases remained unmatched. The CDR3 is made up of 11 amino acids. Written as DNA, the CDR3 is TGCAGTAGCTACAGGGGGTACGAGCAGTACTTC. This sequence encodes CSSYRGYEQYF.

This chain joins TRBV12-3 or TRBV12-4 and TRBJ2-2, with a weak D call TRBD2 (5 bases). This CDR3 region has 12 residues. V gave up 5 bases and J gave up 11 bases, with 12 bases separating them. CDR3 residues: CASSRPGRELFF. The CDR3 DNA reads as TGTGCCAGCAGTCGTCCGGGGAGAGAGCTGTTTTTT.

The rearrangement uses TRBV28 and TRBJ1-6; perhaps TRBD1 as D (5 bases). The CDR3 loop spans 14 amino acids. V shed 3 bases and J shed 10 bases, with 13 bases lying between them. Germline lookup yields CDR1 MDHEN and CDR2 SYDVKM. The chain's CDR3 is CASSFVQEGSPLHF. The CDR3 DNA is TGTGCCAGCAGTTTCGTACAGGAGGGATCACCCCTCCACTTT.

V is TRBV27 and J is TRBJ1-1; D is undetermined. In germline, CDR1 is MNHEY, CDR2 SMNVEV (reference sequence). Between the trimmed V and J ends, which lost 3 bases and 0 bases, there was a span of 11 bases. The CDR3 loop spans 15 amino acids. CDR3 residues: CASSLRYPMNTEAFF. CDR3 bases: TGTGCCAGCAGTTTGCGTTATCCCATGAACACTGAAGCTTTCTTT.

V gene TRBV5-1 combines with J gene TRBJ2-3; 9 bases fit TRBD2. Germline CDR1 and CDR2: SGHRS and YFSETQ. The CDR3 is 15 residues long. The junction had 8 bases not matched to a gene; V was cut back by 4 bases and J by 5 bases. The CDR3: CASSRVAGDGDTQYF. CDR3 nucleotides: TGCGCCAGCAGCCGCGTAGCGGGAGATGGAGATACGCAGTATTTT.

This rearrangement joins TRBV4-3 to TRBJ1-5, with no clear D. Germline V lookup: CDR1 LGHNA, CDR2 YSLEER. Trimming took 1 base from V and 9 from J, leaving 13 bases between them. The CDR3 loop spans 14 amino acids. The CDR3, as DNA: TGCGCCAGCAGCCAAGGTGGAACCCGAGGGCCCCAGCATTTT. Translation: CASSQGGTRGPQHF.

This clone occurred once. The chain is built from TRBV14 and TRBJ1-4; TRBD1 might be the D (5 bases). Germline CDR1 is SGHDN and CDR2 is FVKESK. The CDR3 loop spans 14 amino acids. Between the trimmed V and J ends, which lost 6 bases and 3 bases, there was a span of 11 bases. As DNA, the CDR3 is TGTGCCAGCAGACCCCGACAGCCTAATGAAAAACTGTTTTTT. Its protein product is CASRPRQPNEKLFF.

The V and J genes are TRBV28 and TRBJ2-5; 7 bases align to TRBD2. Germline-derived CDR1 and CDR2 are MDHEN and SYDVKM. The trim removed 5 bases at V and 14 bases at J, leaving 8 bases unmatched. This CDR3 spans 11 amino acids. The CDR3 sequence is CASSPGLIAYF. The CDR3 DNA follows: TGTGCCAGCAGTCCGGGACTAATTGCCTACTTC.